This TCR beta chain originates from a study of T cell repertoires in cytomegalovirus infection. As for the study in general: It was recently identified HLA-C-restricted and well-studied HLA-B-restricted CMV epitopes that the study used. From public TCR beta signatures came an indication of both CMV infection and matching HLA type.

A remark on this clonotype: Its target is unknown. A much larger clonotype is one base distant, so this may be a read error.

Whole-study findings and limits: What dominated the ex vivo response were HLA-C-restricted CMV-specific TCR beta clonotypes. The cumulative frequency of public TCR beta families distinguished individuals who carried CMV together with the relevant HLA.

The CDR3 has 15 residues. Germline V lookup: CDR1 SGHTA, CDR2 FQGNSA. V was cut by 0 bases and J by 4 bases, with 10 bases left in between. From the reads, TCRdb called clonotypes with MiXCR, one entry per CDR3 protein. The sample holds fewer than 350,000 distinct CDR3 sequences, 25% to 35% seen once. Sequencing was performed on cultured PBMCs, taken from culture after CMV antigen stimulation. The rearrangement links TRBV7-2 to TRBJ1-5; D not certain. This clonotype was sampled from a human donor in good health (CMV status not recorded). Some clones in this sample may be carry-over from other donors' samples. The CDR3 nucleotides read TGTGCCAGCAGCTTAGCAGGCGAAACTAATCAGCCCCAGCATTTT. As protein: CASSLAGETNQPQHF.